The present entry profiles one T cell receptor (beta chain) with its context. Its target is not known. This entry belongs to a study of immune characteristics of hereditary and idiopathic chronic pancreatitis. The V end was cut by 1 base, the J end by 5 bases, with 9 bases between. Germline V lookup: CDR1 SGHTA, CDR2 FQGNSA. The CDR3 runs to 14 residues. General observations from the study: Samples were taken only at TPIAT; differing disease duration may matter. Gene families like TRBV10, TRBV19, TRBV23 and TRBV5 were used differently between subtypes. No patients had chronic pancreatitis due to alcohol use.

Produced via immunoSEQ multiplex PCR; TCRdb's table is partial and in-frame only. The repertoire holds roughly 14,000 clones, with more than 60% as singletons. Chronic pancreatitis tissue was collected during total pancreatectomy with islet autotransplantation. No T cell sorting was done; genomic DNA came straight from bulk pancreas tissue. The receptor was derived from a human donor with chronic pancreatitis. Sequences were obtained from pancreas tissue with hereditary chronic pancreatitis. This sequence joins TRBV7-2 and TRBJ1-5, with D perhaps TRBD1 (6 bases). CDR3 amino acids: CASSLGQAHQPQHF. CDR3 DNA: TGTGCCAGCAGCTTAGGACAGGCGCATCAGCCCCAGCATTTT.